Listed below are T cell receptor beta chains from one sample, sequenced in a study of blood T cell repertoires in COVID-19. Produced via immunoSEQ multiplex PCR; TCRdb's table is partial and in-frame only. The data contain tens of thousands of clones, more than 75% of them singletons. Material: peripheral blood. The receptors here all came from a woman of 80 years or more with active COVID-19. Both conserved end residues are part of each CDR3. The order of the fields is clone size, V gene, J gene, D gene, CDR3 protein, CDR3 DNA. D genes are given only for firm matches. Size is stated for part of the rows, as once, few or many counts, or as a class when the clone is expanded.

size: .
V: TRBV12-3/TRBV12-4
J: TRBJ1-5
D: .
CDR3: CASSLQGNQPQHF
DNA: TGTGCCAGCAGTTTACAGGGAAATCAGCCCCAGCATTTT

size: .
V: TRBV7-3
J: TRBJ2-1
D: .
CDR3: CASSFRVNDEQFF
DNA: TGTGCCAGCAGCTTTCGAGTGAACGATGAGCAGTTCTTC

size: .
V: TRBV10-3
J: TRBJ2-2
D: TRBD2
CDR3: CAISASPTGLADFANTGELFF
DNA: TGTGCCATCAGTGCTTCGCCTACGGGACTAGCGGATTTCGCGAACACCGGGGAGCTGTTTTTT

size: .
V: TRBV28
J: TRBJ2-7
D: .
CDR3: CASSLSQREQYF
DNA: TGTGCCAGCAGTTTATCCCAGCGGGAGCAGTACTTC

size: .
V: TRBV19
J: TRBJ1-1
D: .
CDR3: CASRNGQLNTEAFF
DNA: TGTGCCAGTAGGAACGGACAGTTGAACACTGAAGCTTTCTTT

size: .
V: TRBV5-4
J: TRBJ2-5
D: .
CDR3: CASSLGRMGQETQYF
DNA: TGTGCCAGCAGTCTTGGGAGGATGGGGCAAGAGACCCAGTACTTC

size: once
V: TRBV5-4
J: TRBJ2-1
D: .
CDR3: CASSLGGVGGSYNEQFF
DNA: TGTGCCAGCAGCTTGGGGGGGGTGGGAGGCTCCTACAATGAGCAGTTCTTC

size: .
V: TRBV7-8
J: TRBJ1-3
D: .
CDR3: CASSQGVVGNTIYF
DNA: TGTGCCAGCAGTCAAGGGGTTGTGGGAAACACCATATATTTT

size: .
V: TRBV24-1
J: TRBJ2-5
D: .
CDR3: CATGGGKETQYF
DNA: TGTGCCACCGGTGGCGGGAAAGAGACCCAGTACTTC

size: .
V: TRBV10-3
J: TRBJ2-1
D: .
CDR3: CAISESRTAIEQFF
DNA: TGTGCCATCAGTGAGTCGAGGACAGCGATCGAGCAGTTCTTC

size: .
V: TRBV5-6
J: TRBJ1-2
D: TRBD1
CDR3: CASSLPGQDYGYTF
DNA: TGTGCCAGCAGTTTACCGGGACAGGATTATGGCTACACCTTC

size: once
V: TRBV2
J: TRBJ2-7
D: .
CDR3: CASSGETYEQYF
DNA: TGTGCCAGCAGTGGAGAAACCTACGAGCAGTACTTC

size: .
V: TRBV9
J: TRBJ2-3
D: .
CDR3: CASSAYPVTDTQYF
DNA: TGTGCCAGCAGCGCCTATCCGGTTACAGATACGCAGTATTTT

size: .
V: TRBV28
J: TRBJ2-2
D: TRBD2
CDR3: CASIPHWSPGLAGGSNTGELFF
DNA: TGTGCCAGCATCCCACACTGGAGTCCGGGACTAGCGGGAGGATCGAACACCGGGGAGCTGTTTTTT

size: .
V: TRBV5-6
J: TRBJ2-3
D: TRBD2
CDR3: CASSLRASGTSTDTQYF
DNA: TGTGCCAGCAGCTTGAGGGCTAGCGGGACTAGCACAGATACGCAGTATTTT

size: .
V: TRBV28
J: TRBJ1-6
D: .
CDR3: CASSLWGVGAQDNSPLHF
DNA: TGTGCCAGCAGTCTTTGGGGAGTGGGCGCGCAGGATAATTCACCCCTCCACTTT

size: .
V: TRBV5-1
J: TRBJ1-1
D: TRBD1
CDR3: CASGGTGNTEAFF
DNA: TGCGCCAGCGGTGGGACAGGGAACACTGAAGCTTTCTTT

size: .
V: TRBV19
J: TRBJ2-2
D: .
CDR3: CASSMDFTGSRELFF
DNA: TGTGCCAGTAGTATGGACTTCACCGGCTCCCGGGAGCTGTTTTTT

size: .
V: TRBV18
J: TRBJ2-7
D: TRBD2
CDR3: CASSPRVSGRPSSYEQYF
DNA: TGTGCCAGCTCACCACGGGTTAGCGGGAGGCCAAGCTCCTACGAGCAGTACTTC

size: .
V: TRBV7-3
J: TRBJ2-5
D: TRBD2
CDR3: CASSLGLAAQETQYF
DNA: TGTGCCAGCAGCTTGGGACTAGCGGCCCAAGAGACCCAGTACTTC

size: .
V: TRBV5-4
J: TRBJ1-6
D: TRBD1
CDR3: CASSLEGQMPGSYNSPLHF
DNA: TGTGCCAGCAGCTTGGAGGGACAGATGCCCGGCTCCTATAATTCACCCCTCCACTTT

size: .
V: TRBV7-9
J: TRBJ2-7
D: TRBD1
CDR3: CASIGTGASYEQYF
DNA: TGTGCCAGTATAGGGACAGGGGCCTCCTACGAGCAGTACTTC

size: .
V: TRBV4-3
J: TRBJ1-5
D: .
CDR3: CASSQVIGGNQPQHF
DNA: TGCGCCAGCAGCCAAGTGATAGGGGGCAATCAGCCCCAGCATTTT

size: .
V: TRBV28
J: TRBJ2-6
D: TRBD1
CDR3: CASSRPGTGVVGANVLTF
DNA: TGTGCCAGCAGTCGACCCGGGACAGGCGTCGTTGGGGCCAACGTCCTGACTTTC

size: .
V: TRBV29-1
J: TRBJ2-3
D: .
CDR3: CSGGHSTDTQYF
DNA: TGCAGCGGCGGACACAGCACAGATACGCAGTATTTT

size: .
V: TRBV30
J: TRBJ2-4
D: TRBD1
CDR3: CAWSAQGDIQYF
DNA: TGTGCCTGGAGTGCACAGGGGGACATTCAGTACTTC

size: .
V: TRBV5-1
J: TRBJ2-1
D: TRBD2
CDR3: CASSFGIAGVLEQFF
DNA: TGCGCCAGCAGCTTCGGAATAGCGGGAGTCCTTGAGCAGTTCTTC

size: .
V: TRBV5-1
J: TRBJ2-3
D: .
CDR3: CASSPRTASTDTQYF
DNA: TGCGCCAGCAGCCCCCGGACAGCTAGCACAGATACGCAGTATTTT

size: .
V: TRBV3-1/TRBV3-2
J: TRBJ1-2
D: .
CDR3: CASSQTARYGYTF
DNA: TGTGCCAGCAGCCAGACAGCTCGGTATGGCTACACCTTC

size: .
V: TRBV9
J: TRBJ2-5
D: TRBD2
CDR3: CASSPESGGGETQYF
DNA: TGTGCCAGCAGCCCCGAATCCGGGGGGGGTGAGACCCAGTACTTC

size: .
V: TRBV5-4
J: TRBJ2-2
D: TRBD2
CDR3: CASSPQASGSGGELFF
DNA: TGTGCCAGCAGCCCCCAGGCTAGCGGGAGCGGCGGGGAGCTGTTTTTT

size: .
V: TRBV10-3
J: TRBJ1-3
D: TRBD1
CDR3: CAISPPGQGNTIYF
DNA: TGTGCCATCAGTCCCCCGGGACAGGGAAACACCATATATTTT

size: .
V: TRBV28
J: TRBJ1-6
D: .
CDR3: CASSSEDSPLHF
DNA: TGTGCCAGCAGTTCGGAGGATTCACCCCTCCACTTT

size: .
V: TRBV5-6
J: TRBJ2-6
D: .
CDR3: CASSLGGPGANVLTF
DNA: TGTGCCAGCAGCTTGGGTGGCCCCGGGGCCAACGTCCTGACTTTC

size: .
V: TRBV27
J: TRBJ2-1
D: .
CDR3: CASSLYMGASLYNEQFF
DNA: TGTGCCAGCAGTTTATACATGGGGGCCTCCCTTTACAATGAGCAGTTCTTC

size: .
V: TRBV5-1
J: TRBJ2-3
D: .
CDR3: CASSLSTDTQYF
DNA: TGCGCCAGCAGCCTAAGCACAGATACGCAGTATTTT

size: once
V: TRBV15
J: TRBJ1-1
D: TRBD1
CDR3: CATSKDRGPMAFF
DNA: TGTGCCACCAGCAAAGACAGGGGACCTATGGCTTTCTTT

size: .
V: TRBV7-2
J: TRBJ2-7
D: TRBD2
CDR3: CASSANSGSSYEQYF
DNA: TGTGCCAGCAGCGCGAATAGCGGGAGCTCCTACGAGCAGTACTTC

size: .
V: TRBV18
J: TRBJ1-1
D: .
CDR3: CASSPQGLNTEAFF
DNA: TGTGCCAGCTCACCCCAGGGCCTGAACACTGAAGCTTTCTTT

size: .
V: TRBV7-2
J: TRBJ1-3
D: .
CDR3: CASSPPSGRNTIYF
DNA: TGTGCCAGCAGCCCTCCATCGGGGAGGAACACCATATATTTT

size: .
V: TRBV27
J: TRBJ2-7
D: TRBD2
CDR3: CASSQTAGLPSYEQYF
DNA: TGTGCCAGCAGCCAAACAGCGGGACTTCCCTCCTACGAGCAGTACTTC

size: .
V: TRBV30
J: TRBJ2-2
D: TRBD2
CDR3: CAWRREEFGELFF
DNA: TGTGCCTGGAGACGGGAGGAGTTCGGGGAGCTGTTTTTT

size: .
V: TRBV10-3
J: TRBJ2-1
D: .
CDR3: CAIRGTGLGLGPNEQFF
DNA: TGTGCCATCAGAGGAACAGGTTTGGGCCTTGGACCCAATGAGCAGTTCTTC

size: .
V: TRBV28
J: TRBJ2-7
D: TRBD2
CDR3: CASTLRREGPYEQYF
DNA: TGTGCCAGCACTCTTCGGCGGGAGGGCCCCTACGAGCAGTACTTC

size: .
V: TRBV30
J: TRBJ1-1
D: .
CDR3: CACSRVGRNTEAFF
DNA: TGTGCCTGCTCCCGGGTGGGGCGGAACACTGAAGCTTTCTTT

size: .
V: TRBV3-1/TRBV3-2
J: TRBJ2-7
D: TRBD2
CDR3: CASSSRDREVIAGGLYEQYF
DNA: TGTGCCAGCAGCTCCCGGGACAGGGAGGTTATAGCGGGAGGGTTGTACGAGCAGTACTTC

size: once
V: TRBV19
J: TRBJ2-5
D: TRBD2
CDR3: CASSPLAGSHQETQYF
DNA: TGTGCCAGTAGTCCCCTAGCGGGTAGCCACCAAGAGACCCAGTACTTC

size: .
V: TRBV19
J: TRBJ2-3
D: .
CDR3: CASSIGLARDTQYF
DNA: TGTGCCAGTAGTATCGGGCTAGCGCGAGATACGCAGTATTTT

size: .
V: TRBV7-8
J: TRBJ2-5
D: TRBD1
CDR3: CASRTGLDRGRQTQYF
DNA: TGTGCCAGCAGAACGGGTTTAGACAGGGGAAGACAGACCCAGTACTTC